The T cell receptor (beta chain) under discussion was sequenced for a study of OX40 agonist ivuxolimab in advanced cancers. Study outcomes and limitations: At 0.1 to 3.0 mg/kg and by week 6, CD4+ and CD8+ T cells in the blood had expanded clonally. Expanded clones were, on average, more numerous among CD8+ T cells than CD4+. Relatively little clonal expansion, among the lowest observed, appeared in partial responders at 0.1-3.0 mg/kg.

About this clone: Its antigen is as yet unknown.

Only in-frame clones appear in the TCRdb table, and some are missing; sequencing was by immunoSEQ multiplex PCR. The table lists 53,000 or so clones, 84% of them singletons, with roughly 0.6% in the top ten. There are 12 residues in the CDR3. In germline, CDR1 is SGHDT, CDR2 YYEEEE. Trimming pared 1 base from V and 4 bases from J, leaving 6 bases between. The source material was CD4+ or CD8+ T cells sorted from blood, sampled in a trial of the OX40 agonist ivuxolimab. The TCR sequence derives from an adult with an advanced solid tumor such as melanoma, head and neck, liver or kidney cancer. The rearrangement joins TRBV5-6 to TRBJ2-7; D is unclear. CDR3 bases: TGTGCCAGCAGCTTGCCTGGTTACGAGCAGTACTTC. Translated, it gives CASSLPGYEQYF.